Listed below are T cell receptor beta chains from one sample, sequenced in a study of shared clonotypes between healthy human individuals. The assay was immunoSEQ multiplex PCR, and TCRdb's table has in-frame clones only and misses some. Counted here are 2,500,000 or so clones, 85% to 95% occurring once; the ten biggest clones make up around 0.38%. Sequencing was performed on naive CD4+ T cells from PBMCs. The source is a man younger than 35 in good health. Some clones in this sample may be carry-over from other donors' samples. CDR3s include the opening cysteine and the closing phenylalanine or tryptophan. The order of the fields is J gene, V gene, CDR3 protein.

j_gene: TRBJ1-5; v_gene: TRBV27; CDR3aa: CASSWWRDSQPQHF
j_gene: TRBJ1-4; v_gene: TRBV6-5; CDR3aa: CASSLNRDRLPFF
j_gene: TRBJ1-2; v_gene: TRBV5-1; CDR3aa: CASSTGTVKSYGYTF
j_gene: TRBJ2-1; v_gene: TRBV5-1; CDR3aa: CASSSTSGTYNEQFF
j_gene: TRBJ2-3; v_gene: TRBV7-2; CDR3aa: CASSLGVSGRQSTDTQYF
j_gene: TRBJ2-1; v_gene: TRBV6-1; CDR3aa: CASSGTSGFGSYNEQFF
j_gene: TRBJ2-1; v_gene: TRBV5-4; CDR3aa: CASRLAGGPSYNEQFF
j_gene: TRBJ1-2; v_gene: TRBV9; CDR3aa: CASSVAAITFDGYTF
j_gene: TRBJ2-7; v_gene: TRBV30; CDR3aa: CASAVSRTSYEQYF
j_gene: TRBJ2-5; v_gene: TRBV30; CDR3aa: CAWSVGGLQETQYF
j_gene: TRBJ2-2; v_gene: TRBV9; CDR3aa: CASSVDLAGENTGELFF
j_gene: TRBJ2-1; v_gene: TRBV28; CDR3aa: CASSLPATNEQFF
j_gene: TRBJ2-3; v_gene: TRBV5-4; CDR3aa: CASSSGQGSDTQYF
j_gene: TRBJ1-1; v_gene: TRBV5-1; CDR3aa: CASSLSGVNTEAFF
j_gene: TRBJ2-7; v_gene: TRBV27; CDR3aa: CASGDSGTGFYEQYF
j_gene: TRBJ2-7; v_gene: TRBV28; CDR3aa: CASSLWGLRAAYF
j_gene: TRBJ2-5; v_gene: TRBV28; CDR3aa: CASKQRQETQYF
j_gene: TRBJ2-7; v_gene: TRBV5-1; CDR3aa: CASSLGGGFSYEQYF
j_gene: TRBJ1-5; v_gene: TRBV19; CDR3aa: CASNHRRGLSNQPQHF
j_gene: TRBJ2-1; v_gene: TRBV9; CDR3aa: CASSVAWASGSGNNEQFF
j_gene: TRBJ2-1; v_gene: TRBV5-4; CDR3aa: CASSRTSTIDEQFF
j_gene: TRBJ2-7; v_gene: TRBV28; CDR3aa: CASSFPGIYEQYF
j_gene: TRBJ1-1; v_gene: TRBV28; CDR3aa: CASSPWRNTEAFF
j_gene: TRBJ2-2; v_gene: TRBV9; CDR3aa: CASSPRGAGNTGELFF
j_gene: TRBJ1-1; v_gene: TRBV27; CDR3aa: CASSLPDRRRAFF
j_gene: TRBJ2-1; v_gene: TRBV7-2; CDR3aa: CASSLGLANNEQFF
j_gene: TRBJ2-7; v_gene: TRBV30; CDR3aa: CAWKGTAVRSYEQYF
j_gene: TRBJ2-7; v_gene: TRBV27; CDR3aa: CASSLSGVGQAYEQYF
j_gene: TRBJ2-2; v_gene: TRBV2; CDR3aa: CASSVGRTNTGELFF
j_gene: TRBJ2-1; v_gene: TRBV5-1; CDR3aa: CASSLVASGRAGNEQFF
j_gene: TRBJ1-6; v_gene: TRBV7-3; CDR3aa: CASSPGHNSPLHF
j_gene: TRBJ1-6; v_gene: TRBV6-6; CDR3aa: CASSDGTVSNSPLHF
j_gene: TRBJ2-3; v_gene: TRBV5-1; CDR3aa: CASGPGGSHTDTQYF
j_gene: TRBJ2-1; v_gene: TRBV5-1; CDR3aa: CASSLVVGGRYNEQFF
j_gene: TRBJ1-1; v_gene: TRBV5-4; CDR3aa: CASSPMGDEAFF
j_gene: TRBJ2-7; v_gene: TRBV29-1; CDR3aa: CSVAWDRAGEQYF
j_gene: TRBJ2-7; v_gene: TRBV10-1; CDR3aa: CASLGDRAPYEQYF
j_gene: TRBJ2-3; v_gene: TRBV14; CDR3aa: CASSQVKGLAGTDTQYF
j_gene: TRBJ2-3; v_gene: TRBV7-2; CDR3aa: CASSSLYTQYF
j_gene: TRBJ2-7; v_gene: TRBV19; CDR3aa: CASSVPGAGSEQYF
j_gene: TRBJ2-7; v_gene: TRBV4-2; CDR3aa: CASSQVALGTDPSYEQYF
j_gene: TRBJ1-1; v_gene: TRBV7-3; CDR3aa: CASSVGGGTEAFF
j_gene: TRBJ2-7; v_gene: TRBV4-1; CDR3aa: CASSQDNRGGYEQYF
j_gene: TRBJ2-7; v_gene: TRBV5-1; CDR3aa: CASSLETGSEQYF
j_gene: TRBJ2-7; v_gene: TRBV4-2; CDR3aa: CASSHELAGGSYEQYF
j_gene: TRBJ1-1; v_gene: TRBV9; CDR3aa: CASSVLPGNTEAFF
j_gene: TRBJ2-1; v_gene: TRBV29-1; CDR3aa: CSVSGLAGVTEQFF
j_gene: TRBJ1-4; v_gene: TRBV7-9; CDR3aa: CASSSRTNEKLFF
j_gene: TRBJ1-5; v_gene: TRBV29-1; CDR3aa: CSDAQQGIHNQPQHF
j_gene: TRBJ2-3; v_gene: TRBV7-9; CDR3aa: CASSFADTQYF
j_gene: TRBJ2-7; v_gene: TRBV11-3; CDR3aa: CASSLDRYEQYF
j_gene: TRBJ1-1; v_gene: TRBV7-2; CDR3aa: CASRPGASAEAFF
j_gene: TRBJ2-5; v_gene: TRBV5-4; CDR3aa: CASSWRDQETQYF
j_gene: TRBJ2-3; v_gene: TRBV9; CDR3aa: CASSGAWLAGGDTQYF
j_gene: TRBJ1-2; v_gene: TRBV6-5; CDR3aa: CASSSLLDSLYGYTF
j_gene: TRBJ1-1; v_gene: TRBV5-4; CDR3aa: CASSSHSLENTEAFF
j_gene: TRBJ2-7; v_gene: TRBV7-8; CDR3aa: CASSLLLGGPSYEQYF
j_gene: TRBJ2-7; v_gene: TRBV5-4; CDR3aa: CASSVDRYEQYF
j_gene: TRBJ1-2; v_gene: TRBV4-1; CDR3aa: CASSQDQSTASYYGYTF